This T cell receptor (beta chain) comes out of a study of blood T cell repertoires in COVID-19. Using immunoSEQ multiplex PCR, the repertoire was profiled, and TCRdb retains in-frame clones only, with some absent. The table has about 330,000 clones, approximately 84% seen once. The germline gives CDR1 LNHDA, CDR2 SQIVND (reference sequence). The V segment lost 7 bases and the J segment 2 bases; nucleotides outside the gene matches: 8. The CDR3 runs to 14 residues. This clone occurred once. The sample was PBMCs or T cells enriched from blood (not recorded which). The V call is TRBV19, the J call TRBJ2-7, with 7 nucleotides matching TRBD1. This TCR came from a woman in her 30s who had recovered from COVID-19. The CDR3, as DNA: TGTGCCAGTAACTCCCGACAGGGACCCTACGAGCAGTACTTC. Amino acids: CASNSRQGPYEQYF.